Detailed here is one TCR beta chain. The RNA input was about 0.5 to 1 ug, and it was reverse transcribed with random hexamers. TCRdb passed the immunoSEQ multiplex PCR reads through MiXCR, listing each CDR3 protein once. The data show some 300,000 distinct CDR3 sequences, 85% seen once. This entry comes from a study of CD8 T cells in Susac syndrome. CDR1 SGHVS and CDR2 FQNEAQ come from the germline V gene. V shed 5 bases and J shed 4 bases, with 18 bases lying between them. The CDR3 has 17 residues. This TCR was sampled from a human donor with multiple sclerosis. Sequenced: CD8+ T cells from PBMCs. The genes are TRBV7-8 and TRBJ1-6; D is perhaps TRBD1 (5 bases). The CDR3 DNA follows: TGTGCCAGCAGCGCACCCGATCAGGGCGGTTATAATTCACCCCTCCACTTT. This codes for CASSAPDQGGYNSPLHF. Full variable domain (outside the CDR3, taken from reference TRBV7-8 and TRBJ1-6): GAGVSQSPRYKVAKRGQDVALRCDPISGHVSLFWYQQALGQGPEFLTYFQNEAQLDKSGLPSDRFFAERPEGSVSTLKIQRTQQEDSAVYLCASSAPDQGGYNSPLHFGNGTRLTVT.